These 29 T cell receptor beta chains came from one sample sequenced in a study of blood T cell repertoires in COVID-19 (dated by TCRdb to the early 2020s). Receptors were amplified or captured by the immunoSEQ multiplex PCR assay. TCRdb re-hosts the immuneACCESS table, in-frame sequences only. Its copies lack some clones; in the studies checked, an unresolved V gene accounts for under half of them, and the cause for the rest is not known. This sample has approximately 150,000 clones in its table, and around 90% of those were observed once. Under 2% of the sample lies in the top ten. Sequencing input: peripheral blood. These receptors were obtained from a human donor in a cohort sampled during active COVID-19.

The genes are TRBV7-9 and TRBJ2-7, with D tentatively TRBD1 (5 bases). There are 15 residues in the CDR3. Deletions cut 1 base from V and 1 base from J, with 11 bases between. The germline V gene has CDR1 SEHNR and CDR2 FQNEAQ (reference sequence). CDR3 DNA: TGTGCCAGCAGCTTAGGCCAGGGCGTGTCCTACGAGCAGTACTTC. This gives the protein CASSLGQGVSYEQYF.

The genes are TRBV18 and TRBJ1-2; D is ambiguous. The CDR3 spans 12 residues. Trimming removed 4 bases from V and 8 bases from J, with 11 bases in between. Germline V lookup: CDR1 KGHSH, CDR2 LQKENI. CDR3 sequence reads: CASSRGFDGYTF. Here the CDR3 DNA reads TGTGCCAGCTCACGAGGGTTCGACGGCTACACCTTC.

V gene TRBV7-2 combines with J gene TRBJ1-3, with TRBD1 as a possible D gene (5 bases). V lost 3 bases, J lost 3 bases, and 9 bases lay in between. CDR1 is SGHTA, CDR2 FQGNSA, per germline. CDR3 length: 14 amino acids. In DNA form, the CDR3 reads TGTGCCAGCAGCTTCAGGGTGGGTGGAAACACCATATATTTT. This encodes CASSFRVGGNTIYF. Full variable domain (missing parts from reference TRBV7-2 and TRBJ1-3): GAGVSQSPSNKVTEKGKDVELRCDPISGHTALYWYRQSLGQGLEFLIYFQGNSAPDKSGLPSDRFSAERTGGSVSTLTIQRTQQEDSAVYLCASSFRVGGNTIYFGEGSWLTVV.

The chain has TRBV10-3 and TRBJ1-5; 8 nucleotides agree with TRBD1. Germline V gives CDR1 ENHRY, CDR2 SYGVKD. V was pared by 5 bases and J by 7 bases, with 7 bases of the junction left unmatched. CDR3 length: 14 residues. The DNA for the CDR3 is TGTGCCATCAGTCCGGACAGGGTGGGACAGCCCCAGCATTTT. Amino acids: CAISPDRVGQPQHF.

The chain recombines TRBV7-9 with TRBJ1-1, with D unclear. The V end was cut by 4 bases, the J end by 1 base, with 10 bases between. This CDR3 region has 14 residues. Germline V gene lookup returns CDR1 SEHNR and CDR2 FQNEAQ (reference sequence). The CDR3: CASSSRTPNTEAFF. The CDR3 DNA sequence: TGTGCCAGCAGCTCAAGAACACCGAACACTGAAGCTTTCTTT.

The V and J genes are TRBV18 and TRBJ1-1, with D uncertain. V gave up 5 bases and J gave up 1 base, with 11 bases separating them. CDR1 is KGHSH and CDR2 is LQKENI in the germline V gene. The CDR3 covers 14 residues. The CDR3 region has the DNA TGTGCCAGCTCAAAGCTTGAGAAGAACACTGAAGCTTTCTTT. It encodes CASSKLEKNTEAFF. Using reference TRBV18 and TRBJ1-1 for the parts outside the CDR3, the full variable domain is NAGVMQNPRHLVRRRGQEARLRCSPMKGHSHVYWYRQLPEEGLKFMVYLQKENIIDESGMPKERFSAEFPKEGPSILRIQQVVRGDSAAYFCASSKLEKNTEAFFGQGTRLTVV.

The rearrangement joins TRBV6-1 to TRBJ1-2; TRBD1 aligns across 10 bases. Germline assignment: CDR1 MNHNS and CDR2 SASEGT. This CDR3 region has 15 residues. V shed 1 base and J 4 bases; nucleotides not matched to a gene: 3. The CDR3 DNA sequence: TGTGCCAGCAGTGAAGTATGGACAGGGGGCTATGGCTACACCTTC. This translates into CASSEVWTGGYGYTF.

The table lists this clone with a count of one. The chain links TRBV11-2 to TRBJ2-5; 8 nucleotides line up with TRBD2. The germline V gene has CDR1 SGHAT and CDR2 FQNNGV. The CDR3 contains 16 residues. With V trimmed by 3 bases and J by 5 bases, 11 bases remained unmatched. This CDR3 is CASSFDLRTSRETQYF. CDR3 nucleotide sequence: TGTGCCAGCAGCTTTGATTTGAGGACTAGCCGGGAGACCCAGTACTTC.

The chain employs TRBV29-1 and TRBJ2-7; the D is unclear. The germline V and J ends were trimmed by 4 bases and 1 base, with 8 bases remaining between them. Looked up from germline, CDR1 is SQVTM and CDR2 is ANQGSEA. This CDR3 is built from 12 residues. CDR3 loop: CSVVGRSYEQYF. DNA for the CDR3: TGCAGCGTTGTTGGTAGATCCTACGAGCAGTACTTC.

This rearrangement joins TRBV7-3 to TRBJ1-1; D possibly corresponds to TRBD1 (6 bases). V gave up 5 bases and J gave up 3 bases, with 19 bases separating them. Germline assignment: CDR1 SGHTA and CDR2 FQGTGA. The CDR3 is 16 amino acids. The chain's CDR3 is CASSQRAQGLDTEAFF. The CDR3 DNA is TGTGCCAGCAGCCAAAGGGCACAGGGTTTGGACACTGAAGCTTTCTTT. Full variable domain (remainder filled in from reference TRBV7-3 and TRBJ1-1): GAGVSQTPSNKVTEKGKYVELRCDPISGHTALYWYRQSLGQGPEFLIYFQGTGAADDSGLPNDRFFAVRPEGSVSTLKIQRTERGDSAVYLCASSQRAQGLDTEAFFGQGTRLTVV.

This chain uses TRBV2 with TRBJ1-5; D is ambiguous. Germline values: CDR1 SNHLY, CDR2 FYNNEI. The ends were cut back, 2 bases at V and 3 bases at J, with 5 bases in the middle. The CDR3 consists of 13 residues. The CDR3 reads CASSESYNQPQHF. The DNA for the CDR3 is TGTGCCAGCAGTGAAAGCTACAATCAGCCCCAGCATTTT.

For the CDR3, the DNA is TGCGCCAGCAGGCGAGGGGGGAACACTGAAGCTTTCTTT. Translated, it gives CASRRGGNTEAFF. J is TRBJ1-1 and V is TRBV4-1; the D gene is possibly TRBD1 (6 bases). This CDR3 comprises 13 residues. The V end was cut by 6 bases, the J end by 1 base, with 9 bases between. CDR1 and CDR2 (germline): MGHRA, YSYEKL.

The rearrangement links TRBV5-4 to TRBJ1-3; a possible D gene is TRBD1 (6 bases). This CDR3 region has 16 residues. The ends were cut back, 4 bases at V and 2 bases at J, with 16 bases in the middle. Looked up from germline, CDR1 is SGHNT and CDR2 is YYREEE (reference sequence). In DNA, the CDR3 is TGTGCCAGCAGCGGTCCCGCAGCAGGGGCTGGAAACACCATATATTTT. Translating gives CASSGPAAGAGNTIYF.

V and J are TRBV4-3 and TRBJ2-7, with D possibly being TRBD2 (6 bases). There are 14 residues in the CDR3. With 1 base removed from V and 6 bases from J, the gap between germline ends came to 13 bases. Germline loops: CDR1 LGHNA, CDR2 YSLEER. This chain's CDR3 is CASSQVWRGSEQYF. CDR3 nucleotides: TGCGCCAGCAGCCAAGTCTGGCGGGGTTCCGAGCAGTACTTC.

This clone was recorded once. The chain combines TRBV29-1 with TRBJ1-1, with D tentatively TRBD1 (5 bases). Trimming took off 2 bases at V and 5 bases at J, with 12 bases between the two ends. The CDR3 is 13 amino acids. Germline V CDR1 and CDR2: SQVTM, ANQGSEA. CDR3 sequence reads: CSVELGGRTEAFF. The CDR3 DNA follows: TGCAGCGTTGAATTGGGGGGGAGAACTGAAGCTTTCTTT.

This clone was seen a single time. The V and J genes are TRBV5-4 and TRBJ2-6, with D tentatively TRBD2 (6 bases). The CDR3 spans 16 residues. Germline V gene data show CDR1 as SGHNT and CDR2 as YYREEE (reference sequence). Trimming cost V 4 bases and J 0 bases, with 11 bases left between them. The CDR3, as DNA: TGTGCCAGCAGCCGGGACTTAAGCTCTGGGGCCAACGTCCTGACTTTC. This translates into CASSRDLSSGANVLTF.

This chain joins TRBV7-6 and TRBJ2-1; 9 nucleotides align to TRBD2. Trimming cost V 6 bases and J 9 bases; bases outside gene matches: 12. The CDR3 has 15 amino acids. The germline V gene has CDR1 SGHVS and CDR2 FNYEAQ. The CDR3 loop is CASSQSPSGESEQFF. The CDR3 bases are TGTGCCAGCAGTCAGAGTCCTAGCGGGGAATCTGAGCAGTTCTTC.

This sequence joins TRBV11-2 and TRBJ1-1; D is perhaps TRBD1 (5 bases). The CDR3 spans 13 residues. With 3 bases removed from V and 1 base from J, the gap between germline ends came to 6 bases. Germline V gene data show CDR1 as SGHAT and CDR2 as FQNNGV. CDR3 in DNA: TGTGCCAGCAGCTTGGGGCAGAACACTGAAGCTTTCTTT. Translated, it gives CASSLGQNTEAFF. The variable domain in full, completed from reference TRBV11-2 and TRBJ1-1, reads EAGVAQSPRYKIIEKRQSVAFWCNPISGHATLYWYQQILGQGPKLLIQFQNNGVVDDSQLPKDRFSAERLKGVDSTLKIQPAKLEDSAVYLCASSLGQNTEAFFGQGTRLTVV.

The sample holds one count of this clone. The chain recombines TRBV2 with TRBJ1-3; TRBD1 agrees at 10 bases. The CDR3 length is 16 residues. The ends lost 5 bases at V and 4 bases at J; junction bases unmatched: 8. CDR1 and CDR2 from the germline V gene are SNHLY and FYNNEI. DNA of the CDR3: TGTGCCAGCAGTCAGACCGGGACAGGGGACGGAAACACCATATATTTT. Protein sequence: CASSQTGTGDGNTIYF.

The CDR3 region has the DNA TGCAGTGGCGAGACGGAGGCTAGGGAGTACTTC. Translated: CSGETEAREYF. The chain carries TRBV20-1 and TRBJ2-7, with D possibly being TRBD2 (5 bases). The germline CDR1 and CDR2 sequences are DFQATT and SNEGSKA (reference sequence). V dropped 7 bases and J dropped 11 bases, with 18 bases sitting between them. The CDR3 is made up of 11 amino acids.

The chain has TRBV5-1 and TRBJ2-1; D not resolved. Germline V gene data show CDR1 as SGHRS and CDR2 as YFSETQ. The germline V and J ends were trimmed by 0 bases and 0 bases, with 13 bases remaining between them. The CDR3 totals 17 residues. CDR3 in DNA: TGCGCCAGCAGCTTGGGAGTACTGCCGAGCTCCTACAATGAGCAGTTCTTC. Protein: CASSLGVLPSSYNEQFF.

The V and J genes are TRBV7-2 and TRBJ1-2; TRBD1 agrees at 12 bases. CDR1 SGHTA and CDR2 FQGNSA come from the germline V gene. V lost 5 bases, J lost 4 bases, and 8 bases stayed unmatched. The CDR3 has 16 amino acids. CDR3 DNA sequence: TGTGCCAGCAGCAGGGACAGGGGGCGAACGGGCTATGGCTACACCTTC. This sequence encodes CASSRDRGRTGYGYTF.

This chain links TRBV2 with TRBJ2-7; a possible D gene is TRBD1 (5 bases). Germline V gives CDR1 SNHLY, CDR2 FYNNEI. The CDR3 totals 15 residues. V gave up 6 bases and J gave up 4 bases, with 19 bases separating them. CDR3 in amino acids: CASSQLGLGDYEQYF. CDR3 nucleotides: TGTGCCAGCAGCCAGTTAGGGCTAGGGGATTACGAGCAGTACTTC.

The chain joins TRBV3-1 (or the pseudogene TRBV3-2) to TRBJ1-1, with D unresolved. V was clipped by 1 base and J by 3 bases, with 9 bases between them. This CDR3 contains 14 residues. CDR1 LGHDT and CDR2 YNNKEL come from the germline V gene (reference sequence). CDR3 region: CASSQVGSYTEAFF. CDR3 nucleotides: TGTGCCAGCAGCCAAGTCGGGTCCTACACTGAAGCTTTCTTT.

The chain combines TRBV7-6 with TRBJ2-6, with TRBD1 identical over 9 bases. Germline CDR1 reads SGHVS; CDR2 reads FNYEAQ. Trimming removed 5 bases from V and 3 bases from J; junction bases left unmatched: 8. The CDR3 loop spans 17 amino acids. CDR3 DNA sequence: TGTGCCAGCAGCCCGTACGGGACAGGGTATGGGGCCAACGTCCTGACTTTC. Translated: CASSPYGTGYGANVLTF.

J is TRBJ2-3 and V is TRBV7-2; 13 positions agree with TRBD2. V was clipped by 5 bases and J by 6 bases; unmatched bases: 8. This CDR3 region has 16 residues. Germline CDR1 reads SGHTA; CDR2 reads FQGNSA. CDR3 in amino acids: CASSIRLAGGSDTQYF. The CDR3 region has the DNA TGTGCCAGCAGCATCCGACTAGCGGGGGGCTCGGATACGCAGTATTTT.

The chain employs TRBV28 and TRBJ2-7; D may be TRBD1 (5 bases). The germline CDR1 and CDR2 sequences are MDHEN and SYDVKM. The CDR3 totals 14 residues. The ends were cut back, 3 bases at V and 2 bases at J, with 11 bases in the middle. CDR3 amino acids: CASSLSQVTYEQYF. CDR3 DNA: TGTGCCAGCAGTTTGTCACAGGTCACCTACGAGCAGTACTTC.

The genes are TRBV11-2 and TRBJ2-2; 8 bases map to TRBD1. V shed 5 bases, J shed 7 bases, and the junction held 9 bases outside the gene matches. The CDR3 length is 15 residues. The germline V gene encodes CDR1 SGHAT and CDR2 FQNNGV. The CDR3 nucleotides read TGTGCCAGCAGCCCTACAGGGGGAAGGGACGGGGAGCTGTTTTTT. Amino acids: CASSPTGGRDGELFF. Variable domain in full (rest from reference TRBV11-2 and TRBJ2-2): EAGVAQSPRYKIIEKRQSVAFWCNPISGHATLYWYQQILGQGPKLLIQFQNNGVVDDSQLPKDRFSAERLKGVDSTLKIQPAKLEDSAVYLCASSPTGGRDGELFFGEGSRLTVL.

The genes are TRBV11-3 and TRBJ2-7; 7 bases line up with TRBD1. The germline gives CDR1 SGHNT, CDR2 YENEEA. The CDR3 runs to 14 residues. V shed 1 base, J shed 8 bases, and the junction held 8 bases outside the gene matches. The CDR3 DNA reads TGTGCCAGCAGCTTAGCCGGGACAGTATCTCAGCAGTACTTC. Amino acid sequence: CASSLAGTVSQQYF.